The 3 T cell receptor beta chains below were found in one sample sequenced in a study of blood T cells in healthy people across ages. A second PCR of 7 to 11 cycles used a sample-barcoded 5' primer and a J-beta primer mix. TCRdb processed the 5' RACE reads anew with MiXCR; each CDR3 protein has one entry. The sample lists around 1,500,000 distinct CDR3 sequences, 35% to 45% seen once, with approximately 7.9% in the top ten. The sequenced sample was blood. These receptors originate from a young woman in good health.

V and J are TRBV12-3 or TRBV12-4 and TRBJ1-1, with D tentatively TRBD1 (6 bases). Trimming stripped 6 bases from V and 5 bases from J, with 16 bases between. The length of the CDR3 is 14 residues. This CDR3 is CASRVSGGATEAFF. The CDR3 DNA sequence: TGTGCCAGCAGAGTATCGGGGGGCGCGACTGAAGCTTTCTTT.

V usage is TRBV20-1 and J usage is TRBJ2-2, with D tentatively TRBD2 (6 bases). Trimming took 6 bases from V and 4 from J, leaving 18 bases between them. CDR1 and CDR2 from the germline V gene are DFQATT and SNEGSKA (reference sequence). CDR3 length equals 15 residues. CDR3 sequence reads: CSAPTSGIGTGELFF. As DNA, the CDR3 is TGCAGTGCGCCGACTAGTGGGATAGGCACCGGGGAGCTGTTTTTT.

The chain joins TRBV10-2 to TRBJ2-7; 8 nucleotides agree with TRBD1. The J call is uncertain, as TRBJ2-5 better fits the DNA end. The CDR3 consists of 13 residues. CDR1 and CDR2 (germline): WSHSY, SAAADI. Here the CDR3 reads CATRQGTQETQYF. The CDR3 nucleotides read TGCGCCACCCGACAGGGGACTCAAGAGACCCAGTACTTC.